One and the same sample provided the 28 T cell receptor beta chains below, sequenced in a study of T-cell reconstitution after alpha-beta-depleted transplantation in children. No antigens are known for them. The library targeted TCRbeta and was prepared with unique molecular identifiers. A single record per CDR3 protein comes from TCRdb applying MiXCR to the PCR reads. The data contain around 300,000 distinct CDR3 sequences, roughly 8.2% of them singletons. General observations from the study: When one year had passed after transplant, most T-cell counts and diversity came from newly produced T cells.

The starting material was peripheral blood, obtained 360 days after TCRalphabeta/CD19-depleted stem cell transplant. These receptors all come from a female patient aged 2-9 years who had a stem cell transplant for Fanconi anemia, so the T cells may come from the graft donor.

This clonotype was picked up many times. V and J are TRBV28 and TRBJ2-7; D is perhaps TRBD1 (5 bases). CDR3 size: 17 residues. V lost 10 bases to trimming and J lost 2 bases, with 27 bases between them. The germline gives CDR1 MDHEN, CDR2 SYDVKM. Written as DNA, the CDR3 is TGTGCCACCATAAATTACAGACGCACCGACAGAACCTACGAGCAGTACGTC. This translates into CATINYRRTDRTYEQYV.

This clonotype appeared a few times. The chain has TRBV3-1 and TRBJ2-5, with 10 positions matching TRBD2. Looked up from germline, CDR1 is LGHDT and CDR2 is YNNKEL (reference sequence). This CDR3 has 17 residues. With V trimmed by 4 bases and J by 0 bases, 8 bases remained unmatched. The CDR3 reads CASSPLGLAADQETQYF. In DNA form, the CDR3 reads TGTGCCAGCAGCCCACTAGGACTAGCGGCAGACCAAGAGACCCAGTACTTC.

The table lists this clonotype with a few counts. This chain links TRBV7-9 with TRBJ2-3; tentatively, D is TRBD2 (5 bases). The V gene lost 5 bases and the J gene lost 5 bases, with 8 bases spanning the gap. Germline CDR1 is SEHNR and CDR2 is FQNEAQ (reference sequence). The CDR3 spans 12 residues. CDR3 residues: CASSHGVDTQYF. CDR3 bases: TGTGCCAGCAGCCACGGGGTAGATACGCAGTATTTT.

The chain combines TRBV6-2 or TRBV6-3 with TRBJ1-5, with a possible D match to TRBD1 (5 bases). Germline CDR1 MNHEY, CDR2 SVGEGT. V lost 2 bases and J lost 4, with 12 bases in between. The length of the CDR3 is 15 residues. The CDR3 DNA reads TGTGCCAGCAGTTACGGGACCGCCTCAAATCAGCCCCAGCATTTT. The encoded protein is CASSYGTASNQPQHF.

This clonotype was picked up many times. CDR3 in amino acids: CASSPLGGPGELFF. The CDR3 DNA sequence: TGTGCCAGCAGCCCCCTCGGAGGGCCCGGGGAGCTGTTTTTT. This chain connects TRBV9 to TRBJ2-2, with D perhaps matching TRBD2 (6 bases). Trimming stripped 4 bases from V and 6 bases from J, with 13 bases between. The CDR3 is 14 residues long. Germline V gene sequence: CDR1 SGDLS, CDR2 YYNGEE.

In its sample, this clonotype was seen many times. This sequence joins TRBV5-1 and TRBJ2-7; D perhaps matches TRBD2 (6 bases). Trimming took 0 bases from V and 3 from J, leaving 19 bases between them. Per germline, CDR1 SGHRS and CDR2 YFSETQ. This CDR3 region has 17 residues. The CDR3 DNA is TGCGCCAGCAGCTTGGTAGGGGTCGGGAGCGGATTCTACGAGCAGTACTTC. Its translation: CASSLVGVGSGFYEQYF.

This clonotype was recorded at least ten times. V gene TRBV7-8 combines with J gene TRBJ2-2; TRBD1 matches 8 bases. V was pared by 3 bases and J by 5 bases, with 5 bases of the junction left unmatched. The CDR3 length is 15 residues. Germline values: CDR1 SGHVS, CDR2 FQNEAQ. The CDR3 sequence: CASSFRQGRTGELFF. The CDR3 nucleotides are TGTGCCAGCAGCTTTCGACAGGGGAGGACCGGGGAGCTGTTTTTT.

There are many counts of this clonotype. The chain has TRBV2 and TRBJ2-1; 7 positions agree with TRBD2. The germline gives CDR1 SNHLY, CDR2 FYNNEI. This CDR3 contains 14 residues. V shed 8 bases and J 6 bases; nucleotides not matched to a gene: 10. The CDR3 sequence: CASQETGGRNEQFF. As DNA, the CDR3 is TGTGCCAGCCAGGAAACGGGGGGTCGCAATGAGCAGTTCTTC.

This clonotype has at least ten counts. V and J are TRBV20-1 and TRBJ2-1; a possible D gene is TRBD2 (5 bases). CDR1 is DFQATT and CDR2 is SNEGSKA in the germline V gene (reference sequence). Deletions cut 6 bases from V and 0 bases from J, with 12 bases between. This CDR3 is built from 14 residues. For the CDR3, the DNA is TGCAGTGCCTCCCCGGGGAGCTCCTACAATGAGCAGTTCTTC. Amino acid sequence: CSASPGSSYNEQFF.

Many counts were recorded for this clonotype. This rearrangement joins TRBV27 to TRBJ2-2; maybe TRBD1 (6 bases). V was shortened by 3 bases and J by 2 bases, with 7 bases between the two germline ends. The germline V gene encodes CDR1 MNHEY and CDR2 SMNVEV (reference sequence). The CDR3 covers 14 residues. The DNA for the CDR3 is TGTGCCAGCAGTTTGGGGGCCAACACCGGGGAGCTGTTTTTT. Translated, it gives CASSLGANTGELFF.

Many counts were recorded for this clonotype. The chain carries TRBV12-3 or TRBV12-4 and TRBJ2-3; tentatively, D is TRBD1 (6 bases). This CDR3 region has 14 residues. Trimming cost V 7 bases and J 2 bases, with 13 bases left between them. In DNA form, the CDR3 reads TGTGCCAGCACCGTGGACAGCTACACAGATACGCAGTATTTT. Translation gives CASTVDSYTDTQYF.

This clonotype turned up a few times. The J gene is TRBJ1-1, the V gene TRBV2, with a weak D call TRBD1 (6 bases). Looked up from germline, CDR1 is SNHLY and CDR2 is FYNNEI. With 1 base removed from V and 5 bases from J, the gap between germline ends came to 23 bases. The CDR3 has 18 residues. DNA of the CDR3: TGTGCCAGCAGTGAAGGGTACCCGGACAGTGGAAGGGAGACTGAAGCTTTCTTT. Its protein is CASSEGYPDSGRETEAFF.

This clonotype was detected ten times or more. This chain joins TRBV4-3 and TRBJ2-3; D gene unclear. The CDR3 runs 14 residues. Germline CDR1 reads LGHNA; CDR2 reads YSLEER. V lost 0 bases and J lost 2, with 6 bases in between. This CDR3 is CASSQDGNTDTQYF. The CDR3 DNA reads TGCGCCAGCAGCCAAGACGGCAACACAGATACGCAGTATTTT.

The sample holds one count of this clonotype. The CDR3 DNA is TGTGCCAGCAGCCTCCGGGACAGGGACACAGATACGCAGTATTTT. Translating gives CASSLRDRDTDTQYF. The chain joins TRBV7-6 to TRBJ2-3; 9 nucleotides align to TRBD1. The CDR3 totals 15 residues. Germline V lookup: CDR1 SGHVS, CDR2 FNYEAQ. Trimming took 5 bases from V and 2 from J; bases not matched to a gene: 5.

This clonotype was detected many times. The rearrangement links TRBV6-5 to TRBJ2-2; possibly TRBD1 for D (5 bases). The ends were cut back, 2 bases at V and 6 bases at J, with 10 bases in the middle. The CDR3 has 14 amino acids. CDR1 is MNHEY, CDR2 SVGAGI, per germline. The CDR3, as DNA: TGTGCCAGCAGTTACGGGGCCGAAGCCGGGGAGCTGTTTTTT. This sequence encodes CASSYGAEAGELFF.

This clonotype was seen many times. The chain employs TRBV20-1 and TRBJ2-7; unclear D gene. Deletions cut 5 bases from V and 3 bases from J, with 17 bases between. Germline V lookup: CDR1 DFQATT, CDR2 SNEGSKA (reference sequence). The CDR3 has 14 residues. CDR3 DNA: TGCAGTGCTTCCCCAGGAGACTGGGGCTACGAGCAGTACGTC. Protein: CSASPGDWGYEQYV.

The V call is TRBV27, the J call TRBJ1-1; weak D call: TRBD1 (5 bases). The germline gives CDR1 MNHEY, CDR2 SMNVEV (reference sequence). This CDR3 contains 14 residues. V was cut by 2 bases and J by 6 bases, with 13 bases left in between. CDR3 DNA: TGTGCCAGCAGTTTAGGGGTGGGGCAATCTGAAGCTTTCTTT. Protein sequence: CASSLGVGQSEAFF.

This clonotype was detected many times. J is TRBJ2-1 and V is TRBV6-2 or TRBV6-3, with 9 bases lining up with TRBD1. V shed 4 bases, J shed 6 bases, and the junction held 13 bases outside the gene matches. CDR3 size: 17 residues. Germline CDR1 and CDR2: MNHEY and SVGEGT. Here the CDR3 DNA reads TGTGCCAGCAGTTCCGGACAGGGGAAAAATTGGGTCAATGAGCAGTTCTTC. As protein: CASSSGQGKNWVNEQFF.

The sample holds many counts of this clonotype. The chain links TRBV2 to TRBJ2-2; D may be TRBD2 (5 bases). This CDR3 has 15 amino acids. CDR1 and CDR2 from the germline V gene are SNHLY and FYNNEI. Trimming removed 1 base at V and 0 bases at J, with 6 bases between. The CDR3, as DNA: TGTGCCAGCAGTGAAGGGAGGCCGAACACCGGGGAGCTGTTTTTT. Residues: CASSEGRPNTGELFF. Full variable domain (outside the CDR3, taken from reference TRBV2 and TRBJ2-2): EPEVTQTPSHQVTQMGQEVILRCVPISNHLYFYWYRQILGQKVEFLVSFYNNEISEKSEIFDDQFSVERPDGSNFTLKIRSTKLEDSAMYFCASSEGRPNTGELFFGEGSRLTVL.

This clonotype was found a few times. This chain uses TRBV18 with TRBJ2-7; TRBD1 is a possible D gene (6 bases). Trimming cost V 3 bases and J 0 bases, with 12 bases left between them. CDR3 length: 15 residues. The germline CDR1 and CDR2 sequences are KGHSH and LQKENI. The CDR3 is CASSPRRGTSYEQYF. The CDR3 bases are TGTGCCAGCTCACCCCGCAGGGGAACCTCCTACGAGCAGTACTTC.

This clonotype came up a few times. The chain is built from TRBV7-2 and TRBJ1-5; no clear D. The CDR3 consists of 16 residues. The V gene's germline CDR1 is SGHTA and CDR2 FQGNSA. V lost 3 bases, J lost 2 bases, and 14 bases lay in between. DNA of the CDR3: TGTGCCAGCAGCTTGACGAAGATTGCGGGCAATCAGCCCCAGCATTTT. It specifies CASSLTKIAGNQPQHF.

The chain carries TRBV6-2 or TRBV6-3 and TRBJ2-1; D is undetermined. Trimming pared 0 bases from V and 6 bases from J, leaving 6 bases between. The CDR3 runs 13 residues. The germline V gene has CDR1 MNHEY and CDR2 SVGEGT. The DNA of the CDR3 is TGTGCCAGCAGTTACTCGAACCCCAATGAGCAGTTCTTC. This translates into CASSYSNPNEQFF.

V and J are TRBV12-3 or TRBV12-4 and TRBJ1-3; TRBD1 might be the D (5 bases). V was clipped by 6 bases and J by 4 bases, with 13 bases between them. The CDR3 is made up of 14 amino acids. The CDR3 protein is CASRPPGFGNTIYF. CDR3 bases: TGTGCCAGCAGGCCCCCAGGGTTCGGAAACACCATATATTTT.

In this sample, this clonotype turned up many times. The genes are TRBV12-3 or TRBV12-4 and TRBJ2-2; the D call may be TRBD1 or TRBD2 (6 bases each). Between the trimmed V and J ends, which lost 2 bases and 7 bases, there was a span of 14 bases. The CDR3 is made up of 15 amino acids. The CDR3 bases are TGTGCCAGCAGTTTAATCCGGGGGCGGGGCGGGGAGCTGTTTTTT. Its protein is CASSLIRGRGGELFF.

The CDR3 coding sequence is TGTGCCAGCATGTCCAAGAATAATGTTGATGAAAAACTGTTTTTT. Encoded protein: CASMSKNNVDEKLFF. V is TRBV27 and J is TRBJ1-4; D gene uncertain. Trimming cost V 7 bases and J 6 bases, with 18 bases left between them. In germline, CDR1 is MNHEY, CDR2 SMNVEV (reference sequence). The CDR3 sequence is 15 residues long.

The rearrangement uses TRBV11-1 and TRBJ2-1, with D perhaps TRBD1 (6 bases). The CDR3 is 16 residues long. Germline CDR1 is SGHAT and CDR2 is FQDESV (reference sequence). Trimming took off 5 bases at V and 0 bases at J, with 14 bases between the two ends. CDR3 protein: CASSPQGISSYNEQFF. As DNA, the CDR3 is TGTGCCAGCAGCCCCCAGGGGATTAGCTCCTACAATGAGCAGTTCTTC. The full variable domain, its missing parts supplied by reference TRBV11-1 and TRBJ2-1, is EAEVAQSPRYKITEKSQAVAFWCDPISGHATLYWYRQILGQGPELLVQFQDESVVDDSQLPKDRFSAERLKGVDSTLKIQPAELGDSAMYLCASSPQGISSYNEQFFGPGTRLTVL.

The chain recombines TRBV25-1 with TRBJ1-4; D unclear. Germline V gene lookup returns CDR1 MGHDK and CDR2 SYGVNS. V was shortened by 0 bases and J by 13 bases, with 9 bases between the two germline ends. This CDR3 contains 12 residues. CDR3 amino acids: CASSEYGKGLFF. The CDR3 DNA reads TGTGCCAGCAGTGAATACGGGAAAGGACTGTTTTTT.

The table lists this clonotype with many counts. The chain links TRBV5-1 to TRBJ1-5, with D perhaps TRBD1 (6 bases). The CDR3 totals 14 residues. V dropped 4 bases and J dropped 6 bases, with 14 bases sitting between them. Germline values: CDR1 SGHRS, CDR2 YFSETQ. CDR3 coding DNA: TGCGCCAGCAGCGAGGGGGAGGAGGGTCAGCCCCAGCATTTT. Translation: CASSEGEEGQPQHF.